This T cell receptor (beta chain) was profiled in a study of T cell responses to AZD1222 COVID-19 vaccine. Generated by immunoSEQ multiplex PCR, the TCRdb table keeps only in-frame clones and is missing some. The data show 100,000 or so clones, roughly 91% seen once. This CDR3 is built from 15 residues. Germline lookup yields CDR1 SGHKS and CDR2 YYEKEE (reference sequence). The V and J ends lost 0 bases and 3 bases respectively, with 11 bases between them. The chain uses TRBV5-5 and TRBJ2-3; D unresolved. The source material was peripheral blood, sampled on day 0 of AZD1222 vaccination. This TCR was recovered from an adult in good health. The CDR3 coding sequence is TGTGCCAGCAGCTTGGCCCTAGGTGGGACAGATACGCAGTATTTT. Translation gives CASSLALGGTDTQYF.